A selection of T cell receptor beta chains follows, all from one sample in a study of CD8 T cells in ankylosing spondylitis. In TCRdb, the 5' RACE reads were re-called with MiXCR into one record per CDR3 protein. The table records approximately 250,000 distinct CDR3 sequences, 10% to 13% of them present only once. Source material: blood, either unsorted or a sorted T cell fraction (not recorded which). These receptors all come from a male donor with ankylosing spondylitis or in good health (not recorded which). The CDR3 runs from the conserved cysteine through the conserved F or W. D genes are given only for firm matches. Size values are once, few and many counts, or a class for expanded clones, and some rows have none.

size | J | D | V | CDR3 | DNA
many | TRBJ1-3 | . | TRBV5-1 | CASSFRDGRNRGNTIYF | TGCGCCAGCAGCTTTCGGGACGGACGGAATCGCGGAAACACCATATATTTT
many | TRBJ1-1 | TRBD1 | TRBV9 | CASSVAGGNTEAFF | TGTGCCAGCAGCGTAGCAGGGGGGAACACTGAAGCTTTCTTT
many | TRBJ2-1 | TRBD2 | TRBV5-1 | CASSWTSGVSYNEQFF | TGCGCCAGCAGCTGGACTAGCGGGGTCTCCTACAATGAGCAGTTCTTC
many | TRBJ2-2 | . | TRBV4-1 | CASSQELTNTGELFF | TGCGCCAGCAGCCAAGAGCTTACGAACACCGGGGAGCTGTTTTTT
many | TRBJ1-1 | . | TRBV30 | CAWSALGEAFF | TGTGCCTGGAGTGCGTTGGGTGAAGCTTTCTTT
many | TRBJ2-6 | . | TRBV5-1 | CASSLNWAVEAGANVLTF | TGCGCCAGCAGCTTGAACTGGGCGGTTGAGGCTGGGGCCAACGTCCTGACTTTC
many | TRBJ1-2 | . | TRBV7-2 | CASSSPYTDTNYGYTF | TGTGCCAGCAGCTCCCCTTACACCGACACTAACTATGGCTACACCTTC
many | TRBJ1-3 | . | TRBV25-1 | CASSGLQGSYSGNTIYF | TGTGCCAGCTCCGGGCTACAAGGGTCCTACTCTGGAAACACCATATATTTT
many | TRBJ2-1 | TRBD2 | TRBV5-6 | CASRLSGSYNEQFF | TGTGCCAGCAGATTAAGCGGGAGCTACAATGAGCAGTTCTTC
many | TRBJ2-5 | . | TRBV5-7 | CASSLLRGQGGTETQYF | TGTGCCAGCAGCCTTCTCCGAGGACAAGGAGGTACAGAGACCCAGTACTTC
. | TRBJ2-7 | TRBD1 | TRBV20-1 | CSARTGTGDYEQYF | TGCAGTGCTAGGACCGGGACAGGGGACTACGAGCAGTACTTC
few | TRBJ1-6 | . | TRBV6-1 | CASNGFGQDNSPLHF | TGTGCCAGCAATGGGTTTGGGCAGGATAATTCACCCCTCCACTTT
many | TRBJ1-2 | . | TRBV7-2 | CASSQGGVSYGYTF | TGTGCCAGCAGCCAGGGAGGGGTATCCTATGGCTACACCTTC
few | TRBJ1-6 | . | TRBV30 | CAWSVRSLRNSPLHF | TGTGCCTGGAGTGTACGTAGCCTGAGGAATTCACCCCTCCACTTT
. | TRBJ1-1 | . | TRBV25-1 | CASSPGGLSGTEAFF | TGTGCCAGCAGCCCTGGGGGTCTGAGTGGCACTGAAGCTTTCTTT
many | TRBJ1-4 | . | TRBV10-3 | CAISEGGSLGEKLFF | TGTGCCATCAGTGAAGGGGGAAGTCTCGGTGAAAAACTGTTTTTT
. | TRBJ2-7 | . | TRBV12-3/TRBV12-4 | CASSFRVEQYF | TGTGCCAGCAGTTTCAGGGTCGAGCAGTACTTC
many | TRBJ2-6 | . | TRBV19 | CASSPGANVLTF | TGTGCCAGTAGTCCCGGGGCCAACGTCCTGACTTTC
many | TRBJ2-2 | . | TRBV5-1 | CASSSFRDGNTGELFF | TGCGCCAGCAGCTCTTTCCGGGACGGGAACACCGGGGAGCTGTTTTTT